This T cell receptor (beta chain) derives from a study of response to subunit inactivated influenza vaccine. Germline CDR1 is WSHSY and CDR2 is SAAADI. Between the trimmed V and J ends, which lost 7 bases and 1 base, there was a span of 10 bases. This CDR3 comprises 13 residues. A few counts support this clonotype. Each CDR3 protein is one row after TCRdb ran MiXCR on the RT-PCR reads. Seen here are 150,000 to 200,000 distinct CDR3 sequences, about an eighth observed once, and the top ten hold 25% to 30%. This same sample was also taken into another study, of T cells expressing NK-cell markers. That paper states: UMIs accompanied the 5'RACE template switching by which TCR beta cDNA was made.

This specimen consisted of CD8+ T cells sorted from PBMCs, obtained 12 days after vaccination. The chain has TRBV10-2 and TRBJ1-1; D gene ambiguous. The clonotype originates from a man aged 45-65 years who received an inactivated influenza vaccine. CDR3 protein: CASTQYWNTEAFF. The DNA of the CDR3 is TGCGCCAGCACCCAGTACTGGAACACTGAAGCTTTCTTT.